There are many counts of the clone carrying this T cell receptor beta chain. Every TCR cDNA molecule bore its own unique molecular identifier. TCRdb re-derived calls from the 5' RACE reads in MiXCR, one entry per CDR3 protein. The sample has approximately 11,000 distinct CDR3 sequences, roughly 6.2% seen once. Germline CDR1 and CDR2: SQVTM and ANQGSEA. This CDR3 comprises 13 residues. V was cut by 2 bases and J by 5 bases, with 10 bases left in between. These data are taken from a study of spatial heterogeneity in lung cancer. Study-level background: Each time, sequencing found more beta-chain sequences than alpha-chain sequences. For the average unique TCR and UMI combination, more than 8.5 occurrences appeared in raw reads.

Time point meaning: sample taken at primary tumor resection. The sequenced material consisted of unsorted whole RNA from tumor, nontumor lung or frozen PBMC. The donor group consisted of 72 patients who had untreated, early-stage non-small cell lung cancer. The genes are TRBV29-1 and TRBJ1-5, with D perhaps matching TRBD1 (6 bases). This specimen was normal lung tissue next to the tumor, taken at surgery. This clonotype originated in a male donor with early-stage non-small cell lung cancer. CDR3 residues: CSVETGRDQPQHF. The CDR3, as DNA: TGCAGCGTTGAAACAGGGAGGGATCAGCCCCAGCATTTT.